This record concerns one T cell receptor beta chain sequence. Its antigen is still unknown. The data are from a study of T cell responses to AZD1222 COVID-19 vaccine. Notes on the study in general: Across the whole spike, CD4 TCRs peaked at regions 160-218 and 743-854. Seropositivity was recorded at baseline in only five to seven AZD1222 recipients. Donors were mostly white British, more females; clonal diversity possibly underestimated. Within unmutated variant regions lay the reported targets of nearly half of spike-specific TCRs.

Clones were read by immunoSEQ multiplex PCR, and TCRdb kept only the in-frame ones, dropping some. The sample consists of more than 65,000 clones, about 86% of them appearing once. V gave up 0 bases and J gave up 7 bases, with 13 bases separating them. Germline V gene data show CDR1 as GTSNPN and CDR2 as SVGIG (reference sequence). CDR3 length equals 14 residues. The receptor's source is an adult in good health. This specimen was peripheral blood, taken on day 0 of AZD1222 vaccination. The rearrangement uses TRBV30 and TRBJ2-1, with D perhaps assigned TRBD1 or TRBD2 (5 bases each). CDR3 in amino acids: CAWSVLRAGNEQFF. The CDR3 DNA reads as TGTGCCTGGAGTGTACTGAGGGCAGGGAATGAGCAGTTCTTC.